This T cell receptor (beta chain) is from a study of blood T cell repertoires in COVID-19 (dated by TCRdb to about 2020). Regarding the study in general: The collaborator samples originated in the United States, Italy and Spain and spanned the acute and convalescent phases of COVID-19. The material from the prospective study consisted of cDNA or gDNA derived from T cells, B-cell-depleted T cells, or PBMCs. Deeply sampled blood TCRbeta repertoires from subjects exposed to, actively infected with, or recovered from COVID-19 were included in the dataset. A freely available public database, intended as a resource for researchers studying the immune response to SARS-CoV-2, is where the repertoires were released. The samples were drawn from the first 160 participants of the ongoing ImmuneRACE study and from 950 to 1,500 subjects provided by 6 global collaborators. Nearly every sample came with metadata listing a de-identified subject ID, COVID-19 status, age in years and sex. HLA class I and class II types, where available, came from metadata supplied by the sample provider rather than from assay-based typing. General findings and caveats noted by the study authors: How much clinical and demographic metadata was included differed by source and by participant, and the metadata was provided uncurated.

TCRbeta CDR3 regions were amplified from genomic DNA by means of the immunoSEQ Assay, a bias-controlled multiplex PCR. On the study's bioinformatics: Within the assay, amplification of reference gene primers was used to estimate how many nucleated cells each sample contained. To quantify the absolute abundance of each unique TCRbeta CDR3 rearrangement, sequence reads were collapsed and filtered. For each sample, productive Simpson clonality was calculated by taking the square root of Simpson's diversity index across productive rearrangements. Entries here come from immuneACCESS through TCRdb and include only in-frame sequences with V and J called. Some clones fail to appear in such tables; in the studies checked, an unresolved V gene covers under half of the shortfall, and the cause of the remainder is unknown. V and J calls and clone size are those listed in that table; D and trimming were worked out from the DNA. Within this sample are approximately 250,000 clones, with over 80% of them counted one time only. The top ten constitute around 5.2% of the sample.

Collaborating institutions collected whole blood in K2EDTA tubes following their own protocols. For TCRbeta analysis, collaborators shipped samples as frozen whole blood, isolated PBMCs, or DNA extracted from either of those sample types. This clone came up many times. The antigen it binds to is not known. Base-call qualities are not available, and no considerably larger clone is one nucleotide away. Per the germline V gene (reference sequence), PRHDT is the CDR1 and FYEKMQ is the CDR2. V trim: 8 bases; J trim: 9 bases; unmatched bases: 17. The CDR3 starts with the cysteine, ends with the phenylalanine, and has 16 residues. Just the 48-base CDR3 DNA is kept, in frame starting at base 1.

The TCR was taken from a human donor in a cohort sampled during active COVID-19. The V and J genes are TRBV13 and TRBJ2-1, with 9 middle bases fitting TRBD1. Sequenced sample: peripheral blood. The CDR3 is CASRPQGASGDGEQFF. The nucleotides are TGTGCCAGCCGACCACAGGGGGCCTCCGGTGATGGTGAGCAGTTCTTC.